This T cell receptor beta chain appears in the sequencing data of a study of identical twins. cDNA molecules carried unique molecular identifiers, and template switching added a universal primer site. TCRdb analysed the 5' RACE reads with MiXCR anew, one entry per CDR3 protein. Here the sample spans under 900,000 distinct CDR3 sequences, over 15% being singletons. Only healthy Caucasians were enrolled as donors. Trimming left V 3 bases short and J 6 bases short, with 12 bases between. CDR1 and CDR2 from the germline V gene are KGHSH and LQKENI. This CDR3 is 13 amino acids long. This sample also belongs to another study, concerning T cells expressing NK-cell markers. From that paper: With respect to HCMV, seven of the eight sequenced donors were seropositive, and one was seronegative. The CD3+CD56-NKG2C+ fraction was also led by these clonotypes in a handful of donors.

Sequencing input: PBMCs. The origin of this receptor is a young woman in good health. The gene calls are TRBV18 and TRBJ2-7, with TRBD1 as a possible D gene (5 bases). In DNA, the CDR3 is TGTGCCAGCTCACCCAGGGTTGGTCTCGAGCAGTACTTC. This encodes CASSPRVGLEQYF.